Described below is a single TCR beta chain sequence and its context. This sample is drawn from a study of STAT5B mutations in CD4+ large granular lymphocyte leukemia. Here immunoSEQ multiplex PCR was the method, and the copy in TCRdb shows in-frame clones only, minus some. The table lists about 45,000 clones, approximately 86% of them singletons, with around 3% in the top ten. The sequence came from a human donor in good health. Sequenced: CD4+ T cells from blood buffy coats.

For the CDR3, the DNA is TGTGCCAGCAGTTTTGGCAGGATGAACACTGAAGCTTTCTTT. Translating it yields CASSFGRMNTEAFF. V is TRBV27 and J is TRBJ1-1; D is ambiguous. The CDR3 loop spans 14 amino acids. Trimming shortened V by 3 bases and J by 0 bases, and 8 bases separated the two germline ends. In germline, CDR1 is MNHEY, CDR2 SMNVEV (reference sequence).